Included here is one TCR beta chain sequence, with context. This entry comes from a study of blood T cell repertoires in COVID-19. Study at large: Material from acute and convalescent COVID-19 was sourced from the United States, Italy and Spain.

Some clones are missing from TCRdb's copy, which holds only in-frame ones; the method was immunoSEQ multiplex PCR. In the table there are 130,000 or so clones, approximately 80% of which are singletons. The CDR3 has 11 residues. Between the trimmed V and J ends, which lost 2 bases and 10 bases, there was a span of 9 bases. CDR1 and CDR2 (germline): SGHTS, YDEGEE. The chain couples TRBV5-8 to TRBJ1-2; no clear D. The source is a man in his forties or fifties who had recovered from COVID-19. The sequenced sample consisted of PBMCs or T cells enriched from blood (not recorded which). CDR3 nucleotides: TGTGCCAGCAGCTTCGGTTATCTCTACACCTTC. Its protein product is CASSFGYLYTF.